The rows below give T cell receptor beta chains drawn from one sample of a study of control samples from healthy donors and cancer patients. TCRdb keeps only in-frame clones here, not all; method: immunoSEQ multiplex PCR. The table includes approximately 190,000 clones, approximately 91% detected once. Material: blood. The receptor set was obtained from a man younger than 40 in good health. The conserved cysteine and the conserved F or W are not part of the CDR3 here.

J: TRBJ1-1; V: TRBV11-2; CDR3: ASSTLGTEAF
J: TRBJ1-2; V: TRBV3-1/TRBV3-2; CDR3: ASTFQDRVGYGYT
J: TRBJ1-2; V: TRBV29-1; CDR3: SVSSDRGYRGYT
J: TRBJ1-1; V: TRBV10-1; CDR3: ASSKRQGIEAF
J: TRBJ1-4; V: TRBV27; CDR3: ASSLLQGSNEKLF
J: TRBJ1-6; V: TRBV25-1; CDR3: ASSVGVSNSPLH
J: TRBJ2-7; V: TRBV29-1; CDR3: SVAPERGYYEQY
J: TRBJ2-1; V: TRBV2; CDR3: ASSVLGSYNEQF
J: TRBJ2-7; V: TRBV11-2; CDR3: ASSRRTSGDYEQY
J: TRBJ2-3; V: TRBV30; CDR3: AWSDWGGGGDTQY
J: TRBJ1-1; V: TRBV6-6; CDR3: ASSPVGTEAF
J: TRBJ1-2; V: TRBV19; CDR3: ASSERQVSYGYT
J: TRBJ1-2; V: TRBV2; CDR3: ASLRGHSSNYGYT
J: TRBJ1-1; V: TRBV28; CDR3: ASSYHRGMNTEAF
J: TRBJ2-3; V: TRBV6-6; CDR3: ASSRWDGGGAGTDTQY
J: TRBJ2-2; V: TRBV6-5; CDR3: ASRTFLTGELF